This is a list of T cell receptor beta chains from one sample in a study of OX40 agonist ivuxolimab in advanced cancers. Sequencing was performed with immunoSEQ multiplex PCR; in TCRdb, only in-frame clones are kept and a portion is missing. The sample lists about 51,000 clones, 84% occurring once. Source: CD4+ or CD8+ T cells sorted from blood, taken in a trial of the OX40 agonist ivuxolimab. All receptors come from an adult with an advanced solid tumor such as melanoma, head and neck, liver or kidney cancer. CDR3s include the opening cysteine and the closing phenylalanine or tryptophan. Fields, in order: V gene, CDR3 protein.

TRBV2 | CASKDRASGANVLTF
TRBV9 | CASSSRETGYGYTF
TRBV4-3 | CASSQEEGLELYEQYF
TRBV7-8 | CASSRKLMNTEAFF
TRBV6-5 | CASSWTSGSTDTQYF
TRBV5-1 | CASSLANRGQETQYF
TRBV28 | CASSFGDIPYEQYF
TRBV27 | CASSSLGGGPEGVGELFF
TRBV10-3 | CAISESVRLTYEQYF
TRBV27 | CASSLSGSAYEQYF
TRBV7-6 | CASSLTGLASREKLFF
TRBV15 | CATSRDSPRTPGEQYF
TRBV5-1 | CASSIGTEDIYGYTF
TRBV30 | CAWSVKQRGRNEQFF
TRBV28 | CASSLIRASNQPQHF
TRBV11-1 | CASSLLPGGNNEQFF
TRBV28 | CASSFVAGEALKQYF
TRBV11-2 | CASSLDGPSQSSYEQYF
TRBV15 | CATSRNGQLYTEAFF
TRBV27 | CASKRGGGYNEQFF
TRBV21-1 | CASSNRHLIGNEQFF
TRBV5-4 | CASSFERNTEAFF
TRBV7-8 | CASSSIRRYEQYF
TRBV7-6 | CASSLGAGNYEQYF
TRBV19 | CASSIGGPSYEQYF
TRBV7-6 | CASSLGVLGSDEQFF